One TCR beta chain is described in this entry. Its target is unknown. Compared with germline, one end of the junction differs, possibly owing to a read error. This sample is drawn from a study of T cells in Graves' hyperthyroidism and ophthalmopathy. Uncontrolled infection, other autoimmune disease, pregnancy or lactation barred patients from enrollment. Study-wide points: Appearing also in blood were most of the thyroid clonotypes expanded above 0.001.

Amplification targeted TCR beta CDR3 regions from RNA transcripts. In the first-round RT-PCR of the TCR CDR3, the HTBI primer set was used. TCRdb used MiXCR to reprocess the multiplex PCR reads, holding one entry per CDR3 protein. Seen here are about 360,000 distinct CDR3 sequences, less than 15% observed once, and the top ten hold 9.2%. Germline V gene data show CDR1 as SGHVS and CDR2 as FQNEAQ. This CDR3 region has 15 residues. This chain uses TRBV7-8 with TRBJ1-1; 10 bases align to TRBD1. This clonotype was obtained from a woman between 18 and 29 years old with Graves' hyperthyroidism. Input material: blood. The CDR3 sequence: CASSLGDRGYTGAFF. The CDR3 DNA reads TGTGCCAGCAGCTTAGGGGACAGGGGATACACTGGAGCTTTCTTT.